These T cell receptor beta chains were read from a single sample in a study of regulatory T cells in long-lasting Graves disease. In TCRdb, the multiplex PCR reads were re-called with MiXCR into one record per CDR3 protein. The sample consists of 400,000 or so distinct CDR3 sequences, around 24% of them appearing once. The sequences come from peripheral blood mononuclear cells (PBMCs), collected when the disease was refractory, from a patient treated with antithyroid drugs. These receptors were collected from a female donor with Graves disease. CDR3s leave out the opening cysteine and the closing phenylalanine or tryptophan.

V gene: TRBV7-3
CDR3 protein: ASSLVQGNYEQY

V gene: TRBV19
CDR3 protein: ASSALAQETQY

V gene: TRBV6-1
CDR3 protein: ASSEQLSYSNQPQH

V gene: TRBV3-1
CDR3 protein: ASKRQGTTEAF

V gene: TRBV7-2
CDR3 protein: ASSFRQEYSPLH

V gene: TRBV18
CDR3 protein: ASSPSGLAGARDTQY

V gene: TRBV28
CDR3 protein: ASSTPDRVGYGYT

V gene: TRBV2
CDR3 protein: ASSRTNQPQH

V gene: TRBV6-5
CDR3 protein: ASSYYPGELF

V gene: TRBV7-2
CDR3 protein: ASSAVTRSSYEQY

V gene: TRBV7-9
CDR3 protein: ASSLRVGSRGQETQY

V gene: TRBV11-2
CDR3 protein: ASSKRGTEETQY

V gene: TRBV3-1
CDR3 protein: ASSHWEGTKNIQY

V gene: TRBV7-2
CDR3 protein: ASSLAFGVEQY

V gene: TRBV14
CDR3 protein: ASSLRTGMFVTQY

V gene: TRBV7-9
CDR3 protein: ASSLDSSPQH

V gene: TRBV7-9
CDR3 protein: ASSGGREKLF

V gene: TRBV7-9
CDR3 protein: ASSPRTGGDQETQY

V gene: TRBV15
CDR3 protein: ATSRTQDSGNTIY